This T cell receptor beta chain was recovered during a study of T cell responses to AZD1222 COVID-19 vaccine. General observations from the study: Receipt of two AZD1222 doses was followed by a rise in Spike-specific TCR breadth and depth. No repertoire was sampled before or during the peak T cell response, only after it. Reports say nearly half of spike-specific TCRs go after unmutated variant regions.

Profiled with immunoSEQ multiplex PCR; TCRdb holds only in-frame clones, not every one. The repertoire holds about 150,000 clones, around nine tenths seen once, with around 3.1% in the top ten. Comment on this clone: Its antigen is unknown.

The germline V gene encodes CDR1 MGHRA and CDR2 YSYEKL. The CDR3 has 14 residues. V lost 1 base to trimming and J lost 0 bases, with 6 bases between them. Second doses at about 4 or about 12 weeks were pooled. V usage is TRBV4-1 and J usage is TRBJ1-2; D unresolved. The sample consisted of peripheral blood, taken 28 days after the second AZD1222 dose. The receptor comes from an adult who received the AZD1222 COVID-19 vaccine. Written as DNA, the CDR3 is TGCGCCAGCAGCCAAGGTCGGTCTAACTATGGCTACACCTTC. Translating gives CASSQGRSNYGYTF.